This entry concerns a single T cell receptor (beta chain). Through a sample-barcoded 5' primer and a J-beta primer mix, a second PCR was run for about 6 to 11 cycles. Each cDNA was tagged by a template-switch adaptor containing 12 random nucleotides. TCRdb ran MiXCR on the 5' RACE reads and lists one entry per CDR3 protein. The profile covers around 1,100,000 distinct CDR3 sequences, with around two fifths appearing a single time and 13% taken by the ten largest. Germline loops: CDR1 MGHRA, CDR2 YSYEKL. The CDR3 spans 14 residues. The V end was cut by 4 bases, the J end by 4 bases, with 13 bases between. These data originate in a study of blood T cells in healthy people across ages.

Sample: blood. V and J are TRBV4-1 and TRBJ1-2; D call uncertain. The TCR was taken from a man aged 18-30 years in good health. In nucleotides, the CDR3 is TGCGCCAGCAGCCTACAATCCCGACGCTATGGCTACACCTTC. As protein: CASSLQSRRYGYTF.